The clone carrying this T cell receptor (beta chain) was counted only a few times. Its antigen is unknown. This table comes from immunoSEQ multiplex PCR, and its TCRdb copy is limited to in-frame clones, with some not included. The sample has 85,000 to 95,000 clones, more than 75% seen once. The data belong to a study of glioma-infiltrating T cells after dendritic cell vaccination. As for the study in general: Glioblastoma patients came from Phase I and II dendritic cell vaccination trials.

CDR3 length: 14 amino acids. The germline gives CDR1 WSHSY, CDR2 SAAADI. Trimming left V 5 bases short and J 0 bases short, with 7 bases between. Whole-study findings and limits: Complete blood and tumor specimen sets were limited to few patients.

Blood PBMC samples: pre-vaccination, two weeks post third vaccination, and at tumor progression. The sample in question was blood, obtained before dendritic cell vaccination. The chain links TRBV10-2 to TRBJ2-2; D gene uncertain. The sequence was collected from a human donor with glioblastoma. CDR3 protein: CASSLDTNTGELFF. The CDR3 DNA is TGCGCCAGCAGTCTTGACACGAACACCGGGGAGCTGTTTTTT.